This T cell receptor beta chain was documented in a study of blood T cells in healthy people across ages (dated by TCRdb to about 2015). About the investigation overall: In model experiments, roughly one uniquely barcoded TCR beta cDNA molecule per two T cells was captured by template switching. The study analyzed two additional independent replicas of 1 million unique cDNA reads from the same blood draw for two donors, one aged 18 to 29 and one aged 80 or older. Donors of different ages were randomly distributed across sequencing lanes to avoid experimental bias. Four age groups were formed from the donors: young (average roughly 15 years), middle-aged (just under 40), aged (roughly 59) and long-lived (about 80). To track age-related changes in TCR beta repertoire diversity, the study relied on deep sequencing normalized with unique cDNA molecular identifiers.

Systemically healthy Caucasian individuals from Russia, about 38 in total and aged roughly 6 to 95 years, were included as donors. About 9.6 milliliters of peripheral blood were collected from each donor into EDTA-treated Vacutainer tubes. Ficoll-Paque density-gradient centrifugation was used to isolate PBMCs, with at least 7 million obtained per sample. Trizol reagent was used to extract total RNA from PBMCs, with at least 5.5 micrograms per sample. For every donor, an aliquot of PBMCs went through flow cytometry to measure the percentages of naive CD45RAhigh/CD27high T cells. V is trimmed back by 4 bases and J by 3 bases, and the junction contains 6 bases that no gene match accounts for. The germline V gene encodes CDR1 SGHKS and CDR2 YYEKEE (reference sequence). Reading from cysteine to phenylalanine, the CDR3 counts 14 amino acids. The CDR3 DNA has 42 bases and is translated from base 1. As concerns this clonotype: It lacks a known antigen. No per-base quality is available; no much larger clone lies one base away.

The investigation overall reported the following: Estimates of total diversity from one million sequenced T cells were regarded as lower bounds and underestimates. Since profiling was done on bulk unsorted PBMCs, naive and antigen-experienced compartments could not be conclusively compared. The long-lived group showed more naive CD4+ T cells, fewer expanded clones and increased TCR diversity than the aged group, suggesting age selection. Because the CMV infection status of the donors was unknown, age-related changes in expanded clonotypes may potentially have been confounded. Observed TCR beta diversity correlated strongly with the percentage of naive T cells measured by flow cytometry. As age increased, observed TCR beta diversity per million T cells dropped in a roughly linear way, and a significant reduction was already evident by age 40.

The library was made by 5' RACE. Instrument on record: Illumina HiSeq 2500. The second PCR ran for roughly 6 to 11 cycles and used a J-beta primer mix along with a sample-barcoded 5' primer. Each TCR beta cDNA molecule received a unique molecular identifier from a template-switch 5' adaptor carrying 12 random nucleotides. At least 3 million CDR3-containing paired-end reads were obtained from each sample. The Mint cDNA synthesis kit, primed by a TRBC-specific oligonucleotide, was used to synthesize first-strand cDNA from all RNA. Following uracil-DNA glycosylase treatment, all cDNA underwent a first 18-cycle PCR with the universal primers M1SS and BC2_uni_R. For the original study's pipeline: Each sample was normalized by randomly selecting 1 million high-quality reads, each carrying a distinct molecular identifier. Instead of being binned into consensus sequences, reads that shared molecular identifiers were thrown out. MiTCR, with a Q25 quality threshold and the strictest error-elimination algorithm, was used for CDR3 identification, clonotype clustering and error correction. A nonparametric unseen species model with Euler transformation was used to estimate lower-bound total TCR beta diversity. TCRdb trimmed public reads at Q25 via fastp, called clones via MiXCR and kept in-frame beta chains. Rows with a matching CDR3 protein are joined into one entry that keeps the most common DNA and genes. The V and J calls were determined by TCRdb, not by the authors. The sample table shows roughly 1,700,000 distinct CDR3 sequences, and roughly 27% are seen once. The top ten constitute over 7% of the sample.

The sequence was collected from a woman in her twenties or thirties in good health. In this chain, TRBV5-5 is recombined with TRBJ1-2, and TRBD1 matches 7 of the central bases. The sequenced sample consisted of blood. The DNA sequence follows: TGTGCCAGCAGCCCGGGACAGCAACACTATGGCTACACCTTC. The translation is CASSPGQQHYGYTF.